Listed here is a single T cell receptor beta chain. Its cognate antigen is unknown. Germline assignment: CDR1 SQVTM and CDR2 ANQGSEA. CDR3 length: 14 amino acids. These data belong to a study of CXCR3-negative and CXCR3-positive naive CD8 T cells. Across the study: Each library held about 1.5 +/- 0.3 million TRB reads, 120 million to 150 million in total.

Study-wide results and limits: PBMCs showed partially decreased CXCR3 expression after cryopreservation, and most assays used fresh PBMCs.

Preparation of TRB cDNA libraries relied on 5' RACE carrying UMI labels. After re-calling the 5' RACE reads, TCRdb lists one entry per CDR3 protein, DNA absent. Its table lists about 41,000 distinct CDR3 sequences. This receptor was taken from a human donor in good health. Some clones in this sample may be carry-over from other donors' samples. The chain employs TRBV29-1 and TRBJ2-1; the D call from TCRdb, TRBD2, cannot be confirmed without DNA. Source material: naive CXCR3- CD8+ T cells from blood. Subset reported: CD45RO-CCR7+CD27+CD95- naive CD8+ T cells lacking CXCR3 (TNR3-). CDR3 sequence: CSVAMGLAGNEQFF.